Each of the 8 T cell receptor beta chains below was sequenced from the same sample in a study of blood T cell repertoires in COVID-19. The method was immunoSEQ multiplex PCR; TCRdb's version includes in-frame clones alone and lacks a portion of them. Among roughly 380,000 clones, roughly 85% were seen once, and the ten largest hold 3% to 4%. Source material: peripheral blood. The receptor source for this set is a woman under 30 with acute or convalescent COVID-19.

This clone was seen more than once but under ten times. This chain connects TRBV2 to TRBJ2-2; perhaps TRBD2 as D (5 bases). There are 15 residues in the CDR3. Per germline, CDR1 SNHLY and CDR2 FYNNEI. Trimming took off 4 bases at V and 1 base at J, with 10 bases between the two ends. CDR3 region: CASSGPSMNTGELFF. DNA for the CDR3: TGTGCCAGCAGTGGTCCTAGCATGAACACCGGGGAGCTGTTTTTT.

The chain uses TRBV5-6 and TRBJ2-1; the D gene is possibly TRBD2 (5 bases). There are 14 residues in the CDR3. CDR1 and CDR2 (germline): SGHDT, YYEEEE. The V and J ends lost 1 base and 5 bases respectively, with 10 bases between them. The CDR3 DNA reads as TGTGCCAGCAGCTTGCGATGGGGAGACAATGAGCAGTTCTTC. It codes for CASSLRWGDNEQFF.

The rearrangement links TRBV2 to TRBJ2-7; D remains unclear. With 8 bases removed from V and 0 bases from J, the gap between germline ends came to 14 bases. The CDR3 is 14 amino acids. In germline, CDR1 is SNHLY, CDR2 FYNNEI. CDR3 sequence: CASRETHSSYEQYF. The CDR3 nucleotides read TGTGCCAGCCGAGAGACACACAGCTCCTACGAGCAGTACTTC.

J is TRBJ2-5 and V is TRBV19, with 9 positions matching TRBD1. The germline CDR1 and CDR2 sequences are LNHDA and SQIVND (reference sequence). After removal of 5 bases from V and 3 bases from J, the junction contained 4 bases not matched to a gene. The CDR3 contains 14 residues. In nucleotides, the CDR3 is TGTGCCAGTAGTTTCCGGACAGGGGAAGAGACCCAGTACTTC. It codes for CASSFRTGEETQYF. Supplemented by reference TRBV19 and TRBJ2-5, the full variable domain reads DGGITQSPKYLFRKEGQNVTLSCEQNLNHDAMYWYRQDPGQGLRLIYYSQIVNDFQKGDIAEGYSVSREKKESFPLTVTSAQKNPTAFYLCASSFRTGEETQYFGPGTRLLVL.

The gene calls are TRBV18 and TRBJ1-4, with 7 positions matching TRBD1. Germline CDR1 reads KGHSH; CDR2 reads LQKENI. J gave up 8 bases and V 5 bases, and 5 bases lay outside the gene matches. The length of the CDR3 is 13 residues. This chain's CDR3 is CASSETGHEKLFF. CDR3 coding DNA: TGTGCCAGCTCAGAGACAGGGCACGAAAAACTGTTTTTT.

CDR3 region: CASSITGFTEAFF. As DNA, the CDR3 is TGTGCCAGTAGTATTACAGGGTTCACTGAAGCTTTCTTT. This chain links TRBV19 with TRBJ1-1; D is perhaps TRBD1 (6 bases). Germline loops: CDR1 LNHDA, CDR2 SQIVND (reference sequence). Trimming left V 3 bases short and J 4 bases short, with 9 bases between. The CDR3 has 13 amino acids.

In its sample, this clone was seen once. The CDR3 is CASSQGDRGSNSPLHF. The CDR3 DNA follows: TGTGCCAGCAGCCAAGGGGACAGGGGTTCCAATTCACCCCTCCACTTT. This rearrangement joins TRBV3-1 (or the pseudogene TRBV3-2) to TRBJ1-6, with TRBD1 matching 10 bases. CDR3 size: 16 residues. The germline V gene has CDR1 LGHDT and CDR2 YNNKEL (reference sequence). V trimming: 1 base; J trimming: 7 bases; junction bases outside the gene matches: 4.

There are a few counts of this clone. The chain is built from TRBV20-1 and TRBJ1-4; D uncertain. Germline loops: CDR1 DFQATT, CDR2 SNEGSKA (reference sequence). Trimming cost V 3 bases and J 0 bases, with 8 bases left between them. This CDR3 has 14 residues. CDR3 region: CSASKAPTNEKLFF. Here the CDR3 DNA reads TGCAGTGCTAGTAAAGCCCCAACTAATGAAAAACTGTTTTTT.